This is a list of T cell receptor beta chains from one sample in a study of blood T cells in healthy people across ages. TCRdb reanalysed the 5' RACE reads using MiXCR and keeps one entry per CDR3 protein. The sample consists of some 730,000 distinct CDR3 sequences, over 20% of them appearing once. The sample comprised blood. These receptors came from a man aged 70 or older in good health. The CDR3 runs from the conserved cysteine through the conserved F or W. D genes are given only for firm matches. The listing skips clone size in some rows; elsewhere it reads once, few, many or a size class.

. TRBJ2-3 . TRBV28 TGTGCCAGCAGTGATCCCCCGGCCGCAGATACGCAGTATTTT CASSDPPAADTQYF
. TRBJ1-3 few TRBV4-3 TGCGCCAGCAGCCAAGAGTTGCGGGGCTCTGGAAGCACCATATATTTT CASSQELRGSGSTIYF
. TRBJ2-3 few TRBV20-1 TGCAGTGCTAGAGATCGCCCCGAAGATACGCAGTATTTT CSARDRPEDTQYF
. TRBJ1-5 . TRBV24-1 TGTGCCACCAGTGGGCCCAATCAGCCCCAGCATTTT CATSGPNQPQHF
. TRBJ2-3 . TRBV2 TGTGCCAGCAGTTCAAAAATGATTAGCACAGATACGCAGTATTTT CASSSKMISTDTQYF
. TRBJ1-3 many TRBV20-1 TGCAGTGCTAGAAGGGCAGGCGACTCTGGAAACACCATATATTTT CSARRAGDSGNTIYF
TRBD2 TRBJ2-2 . TRBV5-1 TGCGCCAGCAGCCCCCCGCTAGCGGGAGGCACCGGGGAGCTGTTTTTT CASSPPLAGGTGELFF
TRBD1 TRBJ2-3 few TRBV10-3 TGTGCCATCACGACAGGGGGAGGCACAGATACGCAGTATTTT CAITTGGGTDTQYF
. TRBJ2-3 few TRBV9 TGTGCCAGCAGCGTAGGGGACCCCAGCACAGATACGCAGTATTTT CASSVGDPSTDTQYF
TRBD1 TRBJ2-3 few TRBV12-3/TRBV12-4 TGTGCCAGCAGTTTGAGCGAGGGGGCCCCCGCAGATACGCAGTATTTT CASSLSEGAPADTQYF
. TRBJ2-4 . TRBV30 TGTGCCTGGAATGGGTGGCCCAAAAACATTCAGTACTTC CAWNGWPKNIQYF
. TRBJ2-3 few TRBV20-1 TGCAGTGCTACGCGTGGGCGGCCACGGAGGGATACGCAGTATTTT CSATRGRPRRDTQYF
. TRBJ1-1 few TRBV19 TGTGCCAGTAGTATGGGCAGGGCGAACACTGAAGCTTTCTTT CASSMGRANTEAFF
. TRBJ2-5 . TRBV12-3/TRBV12-4 TGTGCCAGCAGTTTAGTCAGGCGTCAAGAGACCCAGTACTTC CASSLVRRQETQYF
TRBD2 TRBJ2-1 . TRBV7-2 TGTGCCAGCAGCTCAGAGCTAGCGGGAGTTGAGCAGTTCTTC CASSSELAGVEQFF
TRBD2 TRBJ2-4 few TRBV6-1 TGTGCCAGCAGTCCGGGACTAGCGGAACTAGCCAAAAACATTCAGTACTTC CASSPGLAELAKNIQYF
TRBD1 TRBJ1-2 many TRBV29-1 TGCAGCACCCGGACAGGGGACGACTATGGCTACACCTTC CSTRTGDDYGYTF
. TRBJ1-4 . TRBV11-2 TGTGCCAGCAGCTTAACATGGGGACTCGATGAAAAACTGTTTTTT CASSLTWGLDEKLFF
. TRBJ2-7 few TRBV5-5 TGTGCCAGCAGCTTGGTAGGACAGATCTCCTACGAGCAGTACTTC CASSLVGQISYEQYF
TRBD2 TRBJ2-1 . TRBV11-3 TGTGCCAGCAGCCTCCGGACTAGCGGGGGGGCGAATGAGCAGTTCTTC CASSLRTSGGANEQFF
. TRBJ2-1 . TRBV7-8 TGTGCCATCTCCGGGACTTCTTACAATGAGCAGTTCTTC CAISGTSYNEQFF
. TRBJ2-5 . TRBV11-2 TGTGCCAGCAGCTTTTGGGACGCCCCCCAAGAGACCCAGTACTTC CASSFWDAPQETQYF
. TRBJ1-4 many TRBV6-5 TGTGCCAGCTCCCCCTCCACCCTAAGGGAAAAACTGTTTTTT CASSPSTLREKLFF
TRBD2 TRBJ2-1 . TRBV12-3/TRBV12-4 TGTGCCAGCAGATTAGCGGGTGCGGCTGAGCAGTTCTTC CASRLAGAAEQFF
TRBD1 TRBJ2-2 . TRBV2 TGTGCCAGCAGTGGGACAGGGCAAGGGGAGCTGTTTTTT CASSGTGQGELFF
. TRBJ2-5 . TRBV24-1 TGTGCCACCAGTGAGGGAGAGACCCAGTACTTC CATSEGETQYF
. TRBJ1-5 . TRBV28 TGTGCCAGCAGTTTATGGGAGTCCAATCAGCCCCAGCATTTT CASSLWESNQPQHF
. TRBJ2-4 . TRBV12-3/TRBV12-4 TGTGCCAGCAGCCCACGCTCCCTGGACACGAAAAACATTCAGTACTTC CASSPRSLDTKNIQYF
TRBD1 TRBJ2-1 . TRBV4-1 TGCGCCAGCAGCCTACTATTAGACCGGGACAGGGGTCCGGATGAGCAGTTCTTC CASSLLLDRDRGPDEQFF
. TRBJ2-5 . TRBV24-1 TGTGCCAGACGGGCAGATATGGACCAAGAGGCCCAGTACTTC CARRADMDQEAQYF
. TRBJ2-5 many TRBV7-2 TGTGCCAGCAGCTTAGCGCTGGCGGGTACACCCCAAGAGACCCAGTACTTC CASSLALAGTPQETQYF
. TRBJ2-3 . TRBV25-1 TGTGCCAGCATGGGGGCTACGCAGTATTTT CASMGATQYF
. TRBJ2-3 . TRBV7-2 TGTGCCAGCAGCCGTTTAAGCGGAACAGATACGCAGTATTTT CASSRLSGTDTQYF
. TRBJ1-2 few TRBV3-1 TGTGCCAGCAGCCAAGATTTTCCGGGTTCTGGCTACACCTTC CASSQDFPGSGYTF
TRBD1 TRBJ1-5 . TRBV20-1 TGCAGTGCTAGAAGTGGACAGGGGCTCAATCAGCCCCAGCATTTT CSARSGQGLNQPQHF
. TRBJ2-5 . TRBV20-1 TGCAGTGCTCCCAAGGACCAAGAGACCCAGTACTTC CSAPKDQETQYF
TRBD2 TRBJ2-3 few TRBV6-6 TGTGCCAGCAGGGATACTGGACTAGCGGACACAGATACGCAGTATTTT CASRDTGLADTDTQYF
. TRBJ1-5 . TRBV12-3/TRBV12-4 TGTGCCAGCAGTTTAGCCCTCGGGGTTCAAGGCAATCAGCCCCAGCATTTT CASSLALGVQGNQPQHF
. TRBJ1-5 . TRBV27 TGTGCCACCAGGAGGACAGCGGTTTATAGCAATCAGCCCCAGCATTTT CATRRTAVYSNQPQHF